Presented here are 32 T cell receptor beta chains from one specimen sequenced in a study of T cell responses to AZD1222 COVID-19 vaccine. Assay used: immunoSEQ multiplex PCR; TCRdb lists only in-frame clones, some missing. Counted here are more than 150,000 clones, about 93% occurring once; the ten biggest clones make up approximately 0.6%. The input for sequencing was peripheral blood, taken on day 0 of AZD1222 vaccination. These receptors were obtained from an adult in good health.

The chain recombines TRBV9 with TRBJ1-3, with TRBD1 identical over 7 bases. V lost 4 bases, J lost 3 bases, and 7 bases stayed unmatched. The length of the CDR3 is 15 residues. Germline V gene data show CDR1 as SGDLS and CDR2 as YYNGEE. CDR3 sequence reads: CASSLQGSGGNTIYF. Here the CDR3 DNA reads TGTGCCAGCAGCCTACAGGGGTCGGGTGGAAACACCATATATTTT.

The V gene is TRBV6-1, the J gene TRBJ2-5, with D maybe TRBD2 (6 bases). CDR1 MNHNS and CDR2 SASEGT come from the germline V gene. The V end was cut by 1 base, the J end by 5 bases, with 11 bases between. The length of the CDR3 is 14 residues. The CDR3 nucleotides read TGTGCCAGCAGTGAAGGTGCAGGGAGGGAGACCCAGTACTTC. Translating gives CASSEGAGRETQYF.

J is TRBJ1-4 and V is TRBV28; D is ambiguous. V was clipped by 5 bases and J by 5 bases, with 9 bases between them. CDR3 length equals 13 residues. Germline V gene sequence: CDR1 MDHEN, CDR2 SYDVKM. The CDR3 is CASSPPKNEKLFF. CDR3 DNA: TGTGCCAGCAGTCCCCCCAAAAATGAAAAACTGTTTTTT. Full variable domain (outside the CDR3, taken from reference TRBV28 and TRBJ1-4): DVKVTQSSRYLVKRTGEKVFLECVQDMDHENMFWYRQDPGLGLRLIYFSYDVKMKEKGDIPEGYSVSREKKERFSLILESASTNQTSMYLCASSPPKNEKLFFGSGTQLSVL.

The chain carries TRBV9 and TRBJ2-6; a possible D gene is TRBD1 (5 bases). Trimming shortened V by 2 bases and J by 0 bases, and 6 bases separated the two germline ends. This CDR3 has 15 residues. CDR1 and CDR2 from the germline V gene are SGDLS and YYNGEE. The CDR3 DNA is TGTGCCAGCAGCGTGACAGACTCTGGGGCCAACGTCCTGACTTTC. Translated: CASSVTDSGANVLTF.

This chain uses TRBV28 with TRBJ1-2; D gene unclear. This CDR3 comprises 14 residues. V was clipped by 5 bases and J by 5 bases, with 15 bases between them. Germline CDR1 and CDR2: MDHEN and SYDVKM. The CDR3, as DNA: TGTGCCAGCAGTCCACAAACGAGGGCGTATGGCTACACCTTC. Its translation is CASSPQTRAYGYTF.

The chain couples TRBV30 to TRBJ1-6; D is ambiguous. The germline CDR1 and CDR2 sequences are GTSNPN and SVGIG (reference sequence). The V end was cut by 7 bases, the J end by 7 bases, with 14 bases between. The length of the CDR3 is 13 residues. The DNA of the CDR3 is TGTGCCTCGGCAAGGACCGGGAATTCACCCCTCCACTTT. Protein product: CASARTGNSPLHF.

The gene calls are TRBV27 and TRBJ2-7, with 8 bases that match TRBD1. J was trimmed by 6 bases and V by 0 bases; bases with no gene match: 7. The CDR3 has 15 amino acids. Germline CDR1 is MNHEY and CDR2 is SMNVEV (reference sequence). CDR3 sequence reads: CASSLSPDRGSEQYF. The CDR3 nucleotides read TGTGCCAGCAGTTTATCCCCCGACAGGGGAAGCGAGCAGTACTTC.

This clone was counted a single time. This chain connects TRBV30 to TRBJ2-7; no definite D call. This CDR3 is built from 12 residues. Germline V lookup: CDR1 GTSNPN, CDR2 SVGIG (reference sequence). Trimming shortened V by 5 bases and J by 6 bases, and 14 bases separated the two germline ends. The CDR3 region has the DNA TGTGCCTGGGCGGACGGGCCATTCGAGCAGTACTTC. This encodes CAWADGPFEQYF. Filled out from reference TRBV30 and TRBJ2-7, the complete variable domain reads SQTIHQWPATLVQPVGSPLSLECTVEGTSNPNLYWYRQAAGRGLQLLFYSVGIGQISSEVPQNLSASRPQDRQFILSSKKLLLSDSGFYLCAWADGPFEQYFGPGTRLTVT.

The chain couples TRBV28 to TRBJ1-2; D gene uncertain. CDR3 length: 13 residues. In germline, CDR1 is MDHEN, CDR2 SYDVKM. Trimming removed 2 bases from V and 9 bases from J, with 13 bases in between. CDR3 nucleotides: TGTGCCAGCAGTTTACCAGGAAAGAAAAGCTACACCTTC. It translates to CASSLPGKKSYTF.

The chain employs TRBV4-1 and TRBJ2-3; TRBD2 is a possible D gene (5 bases). V dropped 2 bases and J dropped 0 bases, with 9 bases sitting between them. Germline CDR1 MGHRA, CDR2 YSYEKL. The CDR3 covers 15 residues. CDR3: CASSQSGLSTDTQYF. The CDR3 DNA reads TGCGCCAGCAGCCAAAGCGGACTGAGCACAGATACGCAGTATTTT.

The chain has TRBV4-1 and TRBJ1-5; D call uncertain. This CDR3 contains 16 residues. Germline V gene sequence: CDR1 MGHRA, CDR2 YSYEKL. Trimming took off 4 bases at V and 4 bases at J, with 17 bases between the two ends. The CDR3: CASSPAFGRENQPQHF. CDR3 bases: TGCGCCAGCAGCCCCGCCTTTGGTAGGGAAAATCAGCCCCAGCATTTT.

The chain carries TRBV6-5 and TRBJ2-1; D call uncertain. The CDR3 runs 13 residues. V shed 7 bases and J shed 0 bases, with 7 bases lying between them. Germline CDR1 reads MNHEY; CDR2 reads SVGAGI. The CDR3: CASTRASYNEQFF. The CDR3 coding sequence is TGTGCCAGCACCCGGGCCTCCTACAATGAGCAGTTCTTC.

This chain joins TRBV6-1 and TRBJ1-1, with D uncertain. There are 14 residues in the CDR3. V dropped 0 bases and J dropped 6 bases, with 11 bases sitting between them. CDR1 is MNHNS and CDR2 is SASEGT in the germline V gene. CDR3 in amino acids: CASSEARWLAEAFF. The CDR3 nucleotides read TGTGCCAGCAGTGAAGCGCGATGGCTCGCTGAAGCTTTCTTT.

The V gene is TRBV7-9, the J gene TRBJ1-4; no reliable D call. The length of the CDR3 is 17 residues. V shed 5 bases and J shed 6 bases, with 22 bases lying between them. Germline V gene sequence: CDR1 SEHNR, CDR2 FQNEAQ (reference sequence). CDR3: CASSPPDGISSYEKLFF. The CDR3, as DNA: TGTGCCAGCAGCCCCCCCGATGGGATTTCGTCCTATGAAAAACTGTTTTTT.

This clone was recorded only once. The chain has TRBV29-1 and TRBJ1-5; D remains ambiguous. There are 13 residues in the CDR3. The V gene lost 5 bases and the J gene lost 2 bases, with 10 bases spanning the gap. Germline V gene data show CDR1 as SQVTM and CDR2 as ANQGSEA. The CDR3 nucleotides are TGCAGCGTTCAAGGATCGGGCAATCAGCCCCAGCATTTT. Translation gives CSVQGSGNQPQHF.

This sequence joins TRBV28 and TRBJ2-1; perhaps TRBD1 as D (6 bases). Germline CDR1 reads MDHEN; CDR2 reads SYDVKM. The CDR3 is 14 amino acids. The V end was cut by 5 bases, the J end by 7 bases, with 15 bases between. CDR3 region: CASSRTVGLNEQFF. The DNA of the CDR3 is TGTGCCAGCAGTCGGACAGTTGGGTTGAATGAGCAGTTCTTC.

This chain connects TRBV7-2 to TRBJ2-3; the match to TRBD2 covers 16 bases. This CDR3 has 16 amino acids. Looked up from germline, CDR1 is SGHTA and CDR2 is FQGNSA. The V and J ends lost 5 bases and 4 bases, in that order; junction bases with no gene match: 3. The CDR3 region is CASSLGLAGGPDTQYF. CDR3 in DNA: TGTGCCAGCAGCCTGGGACTAGCGGGAGGGCCAGATACGCAGTATTTT.

The V gene is TRBV4-1, the J gene TRBJ1-2; D not certain. V lost 5 bases and J lost 4, with 14 bases in between. The CDR3 totals 14 residues. Germline V gives CDR1 MGHRA, CDR2 YSYEKL. DNA for the CDR3: TGCGCCAGCAGCTTGACGACGGGAGTCTATGGCTACACCTTC. It translates to CASSLTTGVYGYTF.

The rearrangement uses TRBV7-2 and TRBJ1-5; D is unclear. The CDR3 sequence is 15 residues long. Trimming took 2 bases from V and 3 from J, leaving 11 bases between them. Germline assignment: CDR1 SGHTA and CDR2 FQGNSA. In DNA form, the CDR3 reads TGTGCCAGCAGCTTAAGGGCAGCACCCAATCAGCCCCAGCATTTT. Its protein is CASSLRAAPNQPQHF. The full variable domain, rest sourced from reference TRBV7-2 and TRBJ1-5, is GAGVSQSPSNKVTEKGKDVELRCDPISGHTALYWYRQSLGQGLEFLIYFQGNSAPDKSGLPSDRFSAERTGGSVSTLTIQRTQQEDSAVYLCASSLRAAPNQPQHFGDGTRLSIL.

This chain joins TRBV30 and TRBJ2-5, with 10 bases lining up with TRBD2. Germline loops: CDR1 GTSNPN, CDR2 SVGIG (reference sequence). The CDR3 has 14 residues. V lost 2 bases to trimming and J lost 4 bases; unmatched junction nucleotides: 4. The DNA for the CDR3 is TGTGCCTGGAGTCCGACTAGCGGGCGAGAGACCCAGTACTTC. It codes for CAWSPTSGRETQYF. The whole variable domain, filled in from reference TRBV30 and TRBJ2-5, reads SQTIHQWPATLVQPVGSPLSLECTVEGTSNPNLYWYRQAAGRGLQLLFYSVGIGQISSEVPQNLSASRPQDRQFILSSKKLLLSDSGFYLCAWSPTSGRETQYFGPGTRLLVL.

The CDR3 nucleotides read TGTGCCAGCAGCCCGGGAAACACCTACAATGAGCAGTTCTTC. It encodes CASSPGNTYNEQFF. The chain combines TRBV3-1 (or the pseudogene TRBV3-2) with TRBJ2-1; possible D gene TRBD2, 5 bases. CDR1 and CDR2 from the germline V gene are LGHDT and YNNKEL (reference sequence). The CDR3 is made up of 14 amino acids. V lost 4 bases and J lost 2, with 9 bases in between.

CDR3 in DNA: TGTGCCAGCAGCGTAGGGGCGAAAGGGGGGACTGAAGCTTTCTTT. Encoded protein: CASSVGAKGGTEAFF. The chain has TRBV9 and TRBJ1-1; D perhaps matches TRBD1 (6 bases). Germline CDR1 is SGDLS and CDR2 is YYNGEE. The CDR3 is made up of 15 amino acids. Trimming took off 0 bases at V and 5 bases at J, with 14 bases between the two ends.

The CDR3, as DNA: TGCGCCAGAAAGACCAATCCACTCGGCTACACCTTC. Translation: CARKTNPLGYTF. This rearrangement joins TRBV5-1 to TRBJ1-2; no definite D call. Germline CDR1 SGHRS, CDR2 YFSETQ. V shed 8 bases and J shed 8 bases, with 16 bases lying between them. The CDR3 sequence is 12 residues long.

The chain carries TRBV10-3 and TRBJ2-1; TRBD2 matches at 7 bases. The trim removed 2 bases at V and 8 bases at J, leaving 9 bases unmatched. The CDR3 covers 15 residues. Germline-derived CDR1 and CDR2 are ENHRY and SYGVKD. The CDR3 sequence is CAISEPLAGRDEQFF. CDR3 DNA sequence: TGTGCCATCAGTGAGCCCTTAGCGGGCCGGGATGAGCAGTTCTTC.

The J gene is TRBJ2-7, the V gene TRBV2; weak D call: TRBD2 (5 bases). V was clipped by 8 bases and J by 0 bases, with 17 bases between them. Per the germline V gene, CDR1 is SNHLY and CDR2 is FYNNEI. The CDR3 loop spans 15 amino acids. CDR3 amino acids: CASSEQRGTSYEQYF. For the CDR3, the DNA is TGTGCCAGCTCGGAACAACGGGGAACCTCCTACGAGCAGTACTTC.

This chain connects TRBV6-5 to TRBJ2-6; D unclear. CDR3 length: 14 residues. Germline-derived CDR1 and CDR2 are MNHEY and SVGAGI. V was trimmed by 6 bases and J by 0 bases, leaving 6 bases between them. The CDR3 loop reads CASRRPSGANVLTF. The CDR3 DNA reads as TGTGCCAGCAGACGTCCCTCTGGGGCCAACGTCCTGACTTTC.

The V gene is TRBV6-5, the J gene TRBJ1-2; D may be TRBD1 (6 bases). Trimming removed 7 bases from V and 4 bases from J, with 10 bases in between. Germline CDR1 MNHEY, CDR2 SVGAGI. This CDR3 is built from 12 residues. In nucleotides, the CDR3 is TGTGCCAGCAATCCAGGGGCCTATGGCTACACCTTC. Amino acids: CASNPGAYGYTF.

The rearrangement uses TRBV3-1 (or the pseudogene TRBV3-2) and TRBJ1-5; D remains ambiguous. The V end lost 0 bases, the J end lost 0 bases, and 9 bases lay between the germline ends. The CDR3 is 16 amino acids. Germline assignment: CDR1 LGHDT and CDR2 YNNKEL (reference sequence). Written as DNA, the CDR3 is TGTGCCAGCAGCCAAGATTGGACTGCTAGCAATCAGCCCCAGCATTTT. Translating gives CASSQDWTASNQPQHF.

The chain recombines TRBV5-1 with TRBJ1-1; unclear D gene. The CDR3 runs to 13 residues. V shed 0 bases and J shed 8 bases, with 11 bases lying between them. The germline CDR1 and CDR2 sequences are SGHRS and YFSETQ. The CDR3 sequence is CASSLDSRREAFF. DNA of the CDR3: TGCGCCAGCAGCTTGGACAGCCGGCGCGAAGCTTTCTTT.

The rearrangement uses TRBV28 and TRBJ1-2; D possibly corresponds to TRBD1 (5 bases). CDR1 and CDR2 from the germline V gene are MDHEN and SYDVKM. CDR3 size: 18 residues. V was pared by 3 bases and J by 1 base, with 21 bases between. The CDR3 spells CASSFRRGGFDSNYGYTF. DNA for the CDR3: TGTGCCAGCAGTTTTCGCCGGGGGGGTTTCGACAGTAACTATGGCTACACCTTC.

Of note for this clone: In this CDR3 the conserved last residue, phenylalanine or tryptophan, is missing, so a read error is likely. The limits of the CDR3 on the DNA are not certain, so only TCRdb's listed CDR3 is given. The chain employs TRBV6-5 and TRBJ2-7; TRBD2, the D gene given by the table, was not confirmed from the DNA. The CDR3 length equals 10 residues, ends included. Germline lookup yields CDR1 MNHEY and CDR2 SVGAGI. The CDR3 protein is CVDPSGDVGI.

The chain recombines TRBV4-2 with TRBJ2-3; D remains ambiguous. The CDR3 is made up of 16 amino acids. Germline V gene lookup returns CDR1 LGHNA and CDR2 YNFKEQ. The V end lost 4 bases, the J end lost 1 base, and 15 bases lay between the germline ends. The CDR3 sequence: CASSPSVGRGTDTQYF. CDR3 nucleotides: TGTGCCAGCAGCCCCTCGGTGGGTAGGGGCACAGATACGCAGTATTTT.